The entry below gives a single T cell receptor (beta chain) sequence along with its context. This entry belongs to a study of shared clonotypes between healthy human individuals. The repertoire was sequenced with immunoSEQ multiplex PCR; TCRdb's copy has only in-frame clones and lacks some. This sample carries over 2 million clones, 85% to 95% of them seen once, and the ten largest clones take more than 0.1%. The germline gives CDR1 GTSNPN, CDR2 SVGIG (reference sequence). Trimming shortened V by 3 bases and J by 3 bases, and 17 bases separated the two germline ends. CDR3 length equals 15 residues. Sequencing input: naive CD4+ T cells sorted from blood. Indicated subset: CD45RA+ positively selected. The sequence derives from a man aged 18 to 30 in good health. J is TRBJ1-1 and V is TRBV30; tentatively, D is TRBD1 (5 bases). CDR3 nucleotide sequence: TGTGCCTGGAGCCTCGGCCTGGGGGGGGACACTGAAGCTTTCTTT. This gives the protein CAWSLGLGGDTEAFF. The variable domain in full, completed from reference TRBV30 and TRBJ1-1, reads SQTIHQWPATLVQPVGSPLSLECTVEGTSNPNLYWYRQAAGRGLQLLFYSVGIGQISSEVPQNLSASRPQDRQFILSSKKLLLSDSGFYLCAWSLGLGGDTEAFFGQGTRLTVV.